This TCR beta chain was profiled in a study of blood T cell repertoires in COVID-19. Original data processing: Quantification of nucleated cells was approximated via reference gene primer amplification. Sequenced by immunoSEQ multiplex PCR; TCRdb stores in-frame clones only, minus some. V and J calls and clone size are given by that table; D and trimming were obtained from the DNA. The table has about 80,000 clones, 78% seen once; the top ten hold less than 20%. Germline V gene sequence: CDR1 LGHNA, CDR2 YSLEER. After removal of 4 bases from V and 4 bases from J, the junction contained 15 bases not matched to a gene. This CDR3 has 17 amino acids.

Sequencing input: peripheral blood. The rearrangement joins TRBV4-3 to TRBJ1-2, with 7 bases matching TRBD1. This TCR was recovered from a human donor in a cohort sampled during active COVID-19. CDR3 region: CASSPSRGIVYGYGYTF. The CDR3 DNA follows: TGCGCCAGCAGCCCCTCCAGGGGGATAGTCTACGGCTATGGCTACACCTTC.